Below, 17 T cell receptor beta chains from the same sample are listed, as sequenced in a study of long-term antiretroviral therapy in people with HIV. This was the immunoSEQ v3.0 assay at survey level. Profiling relied on immunoSEQ multiplex PCR, and the TCRdb table lists in-frame clones only, not all of them. The repertoire consists of about 11,000 clones, with around 84% occurring once and the leading ten covering around an eighth. The sequencing here drew on unsorted PBMCs, taken 1.2 years after starting antiretroviral therapy. The receptors shown here come from a man in his forties or fifties with HIV.

The rearrangement links TRBV27 to TRBJ2-3; D remains ambiguous. Germline CDR1 MNHEY, CDR2 SMNVEV (reference sequence). Trimming shortened V by 6 bases and J by 4 bases, and 17 bases separated the two germline ends. This CDR3 comprises 15 residues. CDR3 DNA sequence: TGTGCCAGCAGGCAAACGGGCCCTAGGGCAGATACGCAGTATTTT. Translating it yields CASRQTGPRADTQYF.

The chain employs TRBV23-1 and TRBJ1-2, with TRBD1 matching 9 bases. TRBV23-1 is filed as an ORF, its function uncertain. Germline trimming cut 0 bases from V and 5 bases from J; bases unmatched to any gene: 4. This CDR3 comprises 15 residues. In DNA form, the CDR3 reads TGCGCCAGCAGTCAATCGGGACAGGGTCGTTATGGCTACACCTTC. Amino acids: CASSQSGQGRYGYTF.

V is TRBV7-8 and J is TRBJ1-6; tentative D call: TRBD1 (5 bases). The CDR3 length is 16 residues. CDR1 is SGHVS, CDR2 FQNEAQ, per germline. Deletions cut 2 bases from V and 10 bases from J, with 18 bases between. Here the CDR3 DNA reads TGTGCCAGCAGCTTACAAAACCGCGACAGAGCCTCACCCCTCCACTTT. Amino acid sequence: CASSLQNRDRASPLHF.

In DNA form, the CDR3 reads TGTGCCAGCAGCCCGACAGGGGGCGCGGGGGGCTACACCTTC. This encodes CASSPTGGAGGYTF. J is TRBJ1-2 and V is TRBV5-6, with 10 bases that match TRBD1. V was pared by 4 bases and J by 8 bases, with 8 bases of the junction left unmatched. This CDR3 contains 14 residues. From germline, CDR1 is SGHDT and CDR2 YYEEEE.

This clone occurred once. The V and J genes are TRBV27 and TRBJ1-4, with a tentative D call TRBD1 (5 bases). V lost 4 bases and J 7 bases, leaving 10 bases between the germline ends. The CDR3 has 13 residues. Germline V gene lookup returns CDR1 MNHEY and CDR2 SMNVEV (reference sequence). CDR3 DNA: TGTGCCAGCAGTTGGGGCGCCAGTGAAAAACTGTTTTTT. Residues: CASSWGASEKLFF.

The genes are TRBV29-1 and TRBJ1-2; 8 bases fit TRBD1. The V gene end was trimmed by 3 bases and the J gene end by 4 bases; junction bases not matched to a gene: 4. Germline values: CDR1 SQVTM, CDR2 ANQGSEA. This CDR3 region has 13 residues. The chain's CDR3 is CSVDRTGSYGYTF. The CDR3 coding sequence is TGCAGCGTTGATAGGACAGGGAGCTATGGCTACACCTTC.

V and J are TRBV6-1 and TRBJ1-5, with D possibly TRBD1 on 6 matching bases. The CDR3 spans 15 residues. Germline CDR1 is MNHNS and CDR2 is SASEGT. The germline V and J ends were trimmed by 6 bases and 2 bases, with 14 bases remaining between them. CDR3 in amino acids: CASRKGGQGNQPQHF. In nucleotides, the CDR3 is TGTGCCAGCAGGAAAGGGGGGCAGGGCAATCAGCCCCAGCATTTT.

V gene TRBV10-2 combines with J gene TRBJ1-2; D is possibly TRBD1 (6 bases). Germline CDR1 is WSHSY and CDR2 is SAAADI. The CDR3 is 15 amino acids. Trimming removed 6 bases at V and 5 bases at J, with 19 bases between. The CDR3 loop reads CASRDEGGAHYGYTF. Here the CDR3 DNA reads TGCGCCAGCAGGGACGAGGGGGGGGCGCATTATGGCTACACCTTC.

Remarks on this clone: In the same sample, other DNA sequences code for this CDR3. J is TRBJ1-1 and V is TRBV27; D not certain. The CDR3 totals 13 residues. V was cut by 6 bases and J by 0 bases, with 8 bases left in between. CDR1 MNHEY and CDR2 SMNVEV come from the germline V gene (reference sequence). Here the CDR3 DNA reads TGTGCCAGCAGCTCTTCTCTGAACACTGAAGCTTTCTTT. This sequence encodes CASSSSLNTEAFF.

The chain links TRBV27 to TRBJ1-5; TRBD1 matches at 11 bases. The CDR3 has 15 residues. J was trimmed by 4 bases and V by 6 bases; bases with no gene match: 5. Germline V gives CDR1 MNHEY, CDR2 SMNVEV (reference sequence). This CDR3 reads CASSPGTGGNQPQHF. For the CDR3, the DNA is TGTGCCAGCAGCCCCGGGACAGGGGGTAATCAGCCCCAGCATTTT.

The rearrangement uses TRBV15 and TRBJ2-7, with a weak D call TRBD2 (6 bases). V gave up 1 base and J gave up 7 bases, with 11 bases separating them. From germline, CDR1 is LNHNV and CDR2 YYDKDF (reference sequence). The CDR3 loop spans 13 amino acids. In nucleotides, the CDR3 is TGTGCCACCAGCAGAGGCGTGGAGGGGGAGCAGTACTTC. Translation gives CATSRGVEGEQYF.

This clone was counted a single time. The chain couples TRBV10-3 to TRBJ2-1, with D possibly matching TRBD2 (6 bases). The CDR3 contains 15 residues. The germline V gene encodes CDR1 ENHRY and CDR2 SYGVKD. The V end was cut by 10 bases, the J end by 1 base, with 17 bases between. The CDR3 DNA is TGTGCCAGCCGCTCGGCGGGGAGTTCCTACAATGAGCAGTTCTTC. Translating gives CASRSAGSSYNEQFF.

This rearrangement joins TRBV19 to TRBJ2-7, with a tentative D call TRBD2 (6 bases). The germline V gene has CDR1 LNHDA and CDR2 SQIVND (reference sequence). This CDR3 region has 14 residues. V lost 4 bases and J lost 3, with 13 bases in between. As DNA, the CDR3 is TGTGCCAGTAGTAGCCAGTCGGGAGTCTACGAGCAGTACTTC. It codes for CASSSQSGVYEQYF.

V is TRBV6-6 and J is TRBJ1-2; D not certain. The V end was cut by 5 bases, the J end by 3 bases, with 13 bases between. This CDR3 spans 14 amino acids. The germline V gene has CDR1 MNHNY and CDR2 SVGAGI (reference sequence). The CDR3 DNA follows: TGTGCCAGCAGTCCTTGGACGGACCACTATGGCTACACCTTC. Amino acid sequence: CASSPWTDHYGYTF.

The chain recombines TRBV27 with TRBJ2-7, with a possible D match to TRBD1 (6 bases). V was trimmed by 8 bases and J by 2 bases, leaving 13 bases between them. The germline CDR1 and CDR2 sequences are MNHEY and SMNVEV (reference sequence). The CDR3 contains 13 residues. The CDR3 protein is CASGPQGPYEQYF. CDR3 in DNA: TGTGCCAGCGGCCCACAGGGTCCCTACGAGCAGTACTTC.

The CDR3 nucleotides read TGTGCCAGCAGCCCCGGACTTGTGCAGTACTTC. This gives the protein CASSPGLVQYF. The V call is TRBV7-8, the J call TRBJ2-7; weak D call: TRBD2 (5 bases). The CDR3 is 11 residues long. Trimming removed 5 bases at V and 9 bases at J, with 11 bases between. Germline V gene data show CDR1 as SGHVS and CDR2 as FQNEAQ.

The chain carries TRBV5-6 and TRBJ1-1; a weak D match, TRBD1 (5 bases). Germline-derived CDR1 and CDR2 are SGHDT and YYEEEE. The CDR3 extends over 14 amino acids. V shed 0 bases and J shed 1 base, with 7 bases lying between them. DNA for the CDR3: TGTGCCAGCAGCTTGGGAACAGGGAACACTGAAGCTTTCTTT. Encoded protein: CASSLGTGNTEAFF.